This T cell receptor (beta chain) was sequenced during a study of blood T cell repertoires in COVID-19. Whole-study context: Italy, Spain and the United States were the sources of the convalescent and acute COVID-19 samples. The analysed material was cDNA or gDNA that came from T cells, B-cell-depleted T cells, or PBMCs.

This CDR3 has 11 amino acids. Germline CDR1 reads LNHDA; CDR2 reads SQIVND (reference sequence). The V gene lost 5 bases and the J gene lost 13 bases, with 12 bases spanning the gap. Sequenced by immunoSEQ multiplex PCR; TCRdb stores in-frame clones only, minus some. The top ten clones hold approximately 11% of a sample with some 130,000 clones, almost 80% of them seen once. The rearrangement uses TRBV19 and TRBJ2-1; tentative D call: TRBD2 (6 bases). The sample consisted of peripheral blood. The sequence derives from a man aged 60-69 years who had recovered from COVID-19. CDR3: CASSVGLRQFF. The CDR3 DNA is TGTGCCAGTAGTGTGGGACTTAGACAGTTCTTC.